The rows below give T cell receptor beta chains drawn from one sample of a study of blood T cell repertoires in COVID-19. Sequencing was performed with immunoSEQ multiplex PCR; in TCRdb, only in-frame clones are kept and a portion is missing. The data contain 200,000 to 250,000 clones, roughly 90% of them singletons. Sequences were obtained from peripheral blood. The receptors come from a man in his 60s with acute or convalescent COVID-19. CDR3s include the opening cysteine and the closing phenylalanine or tryptophan. Fields, in order: V gene, D gene, clone size, J gene, CDR3 DNA, CDR3 protein. The D gene is left open where the match is weak. For some rows the clone size is stated as once, few or many, or as a class when expanded; others skip it.

>TRBV2|NA|NA|TRBJ1-5
TGTGCCAGCAGTGAATTCGCCCTAAGGGGGCAGCCCCAGCATTTT
CASSEFALRGQPQHF
>TRBV9|TRBD2|NA|TRBJ2-5
TGTGCCAGCAGCGTTAGCGGGGGCCCCCAAGAGACCCAGTACTTC
CASSVSGGPQETQYF
>TRBV6-4|TRBD1|NA|TRBJ1-4
TGTGCCAGCAGTCCTACAGGGGGTAATGAAAAACTGTTTTTT
CASSPTGGNEKLFF
>TRBV19|TRBD1|NA|TRBJ2-5
TGTGCCAGTAGTATAGAGCCGGGACAGGGAATCGGGACCCAGTACTTC
CASSIEPGQGIGTQYF
>TRBV10-3|NA|NA|TRBJ2-7
TGTGCCATCAGATTAGGCGGGGAGGTCATCGAGCAGTACTTC
CAIRLGGEVIEQYF
>TRBV7-8|NA|NA|TRBJ2-7
TGTGCCAGCAGCCCGACAGTTCCCTACGAGCAGTACTTC
CASSPTVPYEQYF
>TRBV6-6|NA|NA|TRBJ2-1
TGTGCCAGCACCCCGATTACCGGGACAGAGCAGTTCTTC
CASTPITGTEQFF
>TRBV6-4|NA|NA|TRBJ1-1
TGTGCCAGCAGTGTTACCCCCGGGAACACTGAAGCTTTCTTT
CASSVTPGNTEAFF
>TRBV6-2/TRBV6-3|NA|NA|TRBJ1-1
TGTGCCAGCAGTTCGACAGTTCGTAGGAACACTGAAGCTTTCTTT
CASSSTVRRNTEAFF
>TRBV30|NA|NA|TRBJ1-3
TGTGCCTGGAGTGGCAGTTTCTCTGGAAACACCATATATTTT
CAWSGSFSGNTIYF
>TRBV10-3|NA|NA|TRBJ2-1
TGTGCCATCAGTGAGTCCGACAATACCTACAATGAGCAGTTCTTC
CAISESDNTYNEQFF
>TRBV5-4|TRBD1|NA|TRBJ2-1
TGTGCCAGCAGCTACGACAGGGGGAGGTTTGGTGAGCAGTTCTTC
CASSYDRGRFGEQFF
>TRBV13|TRBD2|once|TRBJ2-3
TGTGCCAGCAGCTTCCCTAGCGGGAGCACAGATACGCAGTATTTT
CASSFPSGSTDTQYF
>TRBV11-3|NA|NA|TRBJ2-3
TGTGCCAGCAGCTTCGAAGGGGCCAGGGGCACAGATACGCAGTATTTT
CASSFEGARGTDTQYF
>TRBV9|TRBD2|NA|TRBJ2-5
TGTGCCAGCAGCTACACTAGCGAAGAGACCCAGTACTTC
CASSYTSEETQYF
>TRBV5-5|TRBD1|few|TRBJ2-7
TGTGCCAGCAGCTTGGCGGTAGGGGGCTTGTACGAGCAGTACTTC
CASSLAVGGLYEQYF
>TRBV29-1|NA|NA|TRBJ2-7
TGCAGCGTTGCCCAGGGGGGAAACGAGCAGTACTTC
CSVAQGGNEQYF
>TRBV5-4|TRBD1|once|TRBJ1-3
TGTGCCAGCAGCTTGGCCGGGCAGGGGGAAGCTGGAAACACCATATATTTT
CASSLAGQGEAGNTIYF
>TRBV6-5|TRBD2|NA|TRBJ2-2
TGTGCCAGCAGCTACCAAAGCGGGATGGGGCCCGGGGAGCTGTTTTTT
CASSYQSGMGPGELFF
>TRBV6-2/TRBV6-3|NA|NA|TRBJ1-1
TGTGCCAGCAGTTACTGGGGCACGAACACTGAAGCTTTCTTT
CASSYWGTNTEAFF
>TRBV10-3|TRBD1|once|TRBJ1-2
TGTGCCATCAGTGGCCCAGGACAGGGGTTATATGGCTACACCTTC
CAISGPGQGLYGYTF
>TRBV7-9|NA|NA|TRBJ2-3
TGTGCCAGCAGCTTAGCGGGAGCAACAGATACGCAGTATTTT
CASSLAGATDTQYF
>TRBV5-1|NA|NA|TRBJ2-1
TGCGCCAGCAGCTCTAGACAGGCCTCCTACAATGAGCAGTTCTTC
CASSSRQASYNEQFF
>TRBV24-1|NA|NA|TRBJ2-6
TGTGCCACCGGCGGGCAGGGGGCCAACGTCCTGACTTTC
CATGGQGANVLTF
>TRBV6-1|NA|NA|TRBJ2-2
TGTGCCAGCAGTGAAGCGGGCAGGGGAGCCGGGGAGCTGTTTTTT
CASSEAGRGAGELFF
>TRBV6-5|TRBD2|NA|TRBJ2-3
TGTGCCACCCTACTAGCGGGAGGGCCTAAGGATACGCAGTATTTT
CATLLAGGPKDTQYF
>TRBV19|TRBD1|NA|TRBJ2-5
TGTGCCAGTAGTCCGGGACAGGGGGACCAAGAGACCCAGTACTTC
CASSPGQGDQETQYF
>TRBV13|TRBD1|NA|TRBJ2-3
TGTGCCAGCAGCTCCCCGGGACAGGGGAGCGCAGATACGCAGTATTTT
CASSSPGQGSADTQYF
>TRBV9|TRBD1|NA|TRBJ2-7
TGTGCCAGCAGCGCCCGGACAGGGGGGAACGAGCAGTACTTC
CASSARTGGNEQYF
>TRBV7-3|TRBD1|NA|TRBJ2-3
TGTGCCAGCAGCCCGACAGGGTCATTCACAGATACGCAGTATTTT
CASSPTGSFTDTQYF
>TRBV4-3|NA|NA|TRBJ2-7
TGCGCCAGCAGCCTCCGGGACACGGCCTACGAGCAGTACTTC
CASSLRDTAYEQYF
>TRBV6-6|NA|NA|TRBJ1-1
TGTGCCAGCACCGTGGGGGGAGAGCCTGAAGCTTTCTTT
CASTVGGEPEAFF
>TRBV5-4|TRBD1|NA|TRBJ1-1
TGTGCCAGCACAATAGGACAGGGGACCAGGGCTTTCTTT
CASTIGQGTRAFF
>TRBV7-9|NA|few|TRBJ2-1
TGTGCCAGCACCAGGACAGTACCGCAATCCAATGAGCAGTTCTTC
CASTRTVPQSNEQFF
>TRBV6-5|TRBD1|NA|TRBJ1-2
TGTGCCAGCAGTCCAGGGGGTAATAACTATGGCTACACCTTC
CASSPGGNNYGYTF
>TRBV28|TRBD1|few|TRBJ1-2
TGTGCCATCAATCAGGGGGGAAGAAACTATGGCTACACCTTC
CAINQGGRNYGYTF
>TRBV11-1|NA|NA|TRBJ1-4
TGTGCCAGCAGCTTAGACAGGGCGACGGAAAAACTGTTTTTT
CASSLDRATEKLFF
>TRBV6-5|NA|NA|TRBJ1-2
TGTGCCAGCAGTCCCCGGGACAAGCGGGGCTACACCTTC
CASSPRDKRGYTF
>TRBV10-3|NA|NA|TRBJ2-3
TGTGCCATCAGTCACGGGGAGCCCGGTGGTGGTACGCAGTATTTT
CAISHGEPGGGTQYF
>TRBV9|NA|NA|TRBJ2-2
TGTGCCAGCAGCACAACTGACTACACCGGGGAGCTGTTTTTT
CASSTTDYTGELFF
>TRBV7-3|NA|NA|TRBJ1-2
TGTGCCAGCAGCCCCGCGGGGACTGCTGGCTACACCTTC
CASSPAGTAGYTF
>TRBV11-3|TRBD1|few|TRBJ2-5
TGTGCCAGCAGCTTAGGTCTACCGGGACAGGGAGGAGAGACCCAGTACTTC
CASSLGLPGQGGETQYF
>TRBV3-1/TRBV3-2|TRBD1|few|TRBJ1-2
TGTGCCAGCAGCCAACGATCAGGGGGCTATGGCTACACCTTC
CASSQRSGGYGYTF
>TRBV13|TRBD2|NA|TRBJ2-1
TGTGCCAGCAGCTACGGGACTAGCGGGGGGGATGAGCAGTTCTTC
CASSYGTSGGDEQFF
>TRBV2|NA|few|TRBJ1-6
TGTGCCAGCAGTGCCCCTCCGGGAAGAAACTCACCCCTCCACTTT
CASSAPPGRNSPLHF
>TRBV19|TRBD1|few|TRBJ1-2
TGTGCCAGTAGTATACGGACAGGGAGCGGCTACACCTTC
CASSIRTGSGYTF
>TRBV16|TRBD1|NA|TRBJ1-6
TGTGCCAGCAGCCAAGGCAGCAGGGGGCCTGTAGGGTCACCCCTCCACTTT
CASSQGSRGPVGSPLHF
>TRBV4-3|NA|NA|TRBJ2-2
TGCGCCAGCAGCCAAGACCAGGGCGCAGCCGGGGAGCTGTTTTTT
CASSQDQGAAGELFF
>TRBV13|NA|few|TRBJ2-7
TGTGCCAGCAGCCCCCAGGGCAGGGGGGCCTACGAGCAGTACTTC
CASSPQGRGAYEQYF
>TRBV7-3|NA|NA|TRBJ1-2
TGTGCCAGCAGTGTGGACAAAAACTATGGCTACACCTTC
CASSVDKNYGYTF